Here is one TCR beta chain with its context. Its specificity is unknown. The junction and the germline gene differ at one end; a read error may be behind it. In germline, CDR1 is SGHVS, CDR2 FQNEAQ. The CDR3 totals 16 residues. These data belong to a study of blood T cells in healthy people across ages. General study results and limits: Among T cells, TCR beta diversity per million cells dropped roughly linearly as age rose.

A second PCR, run for about 6 to 12 cycles, used a sample-barcoded 5' primer plus a J-beta primer mix. TCRdb itself ran the 5' RACE reads through MiXCR, one entry per CDR3 protein. This sample has 700,000 to 800,000 distinct CDR3 sequences, with 40% to 45% found just once. The receptor comes from a woman aged 55 to 70 in good health. The chain joins TRBV7-8 to TRBJ1-4, with 9 bases fitting TRBD1. Material: blood. Here the CDR3 reads CASSIRGQGFNEKPFF. For the CDR3, the DNA is TGTGCCAGCAGCATACGGGGACAGGGTTTCAATGAAAAACCGTTTTTT.